In this sample, the clone carrying this T cell receptor beta chain turned up many times. The antigen is unknown. From germline, CDR1 is GTSNPN and CDR2 SVGIG (reference sequence). The length of the CDR3 is 13 residues. The V and J ends lost 4 bases and 6 bases, in that order; junction bases with no gene match: 2. The sample is drawn from a study of T cell repertoires in cytomegalovirus infection. On the study more broadly: From public TCR beta signatures came an indication of both CMV infection and matching HLA type. Study-wide results and limits: The ex vivo response was dominated by HLA-C-restricted CMV-specific TCR beta clonotypes.

TCRdb reprocessed the reads with MiXCR, giving one entry per CDR3 protein. The sample holds roughly 240,000 distinct CDR3 sequences, around 6.6% seen once. This rearrangement joins TRBV30 to TRBJ1-6, with 8 bases matching TRBD1. The sequence came from a human donor in good health (CMV status not recorded). Some clones in this sample may be carry-over from other donors' samples. The sample consisted of PBMCs. The CDR3 region is CAWKQGVNSPLHF. The CDR3 bases are TGTGCCTGGAAACAGGGGGTTAATTCACCCCTCCACTTT.